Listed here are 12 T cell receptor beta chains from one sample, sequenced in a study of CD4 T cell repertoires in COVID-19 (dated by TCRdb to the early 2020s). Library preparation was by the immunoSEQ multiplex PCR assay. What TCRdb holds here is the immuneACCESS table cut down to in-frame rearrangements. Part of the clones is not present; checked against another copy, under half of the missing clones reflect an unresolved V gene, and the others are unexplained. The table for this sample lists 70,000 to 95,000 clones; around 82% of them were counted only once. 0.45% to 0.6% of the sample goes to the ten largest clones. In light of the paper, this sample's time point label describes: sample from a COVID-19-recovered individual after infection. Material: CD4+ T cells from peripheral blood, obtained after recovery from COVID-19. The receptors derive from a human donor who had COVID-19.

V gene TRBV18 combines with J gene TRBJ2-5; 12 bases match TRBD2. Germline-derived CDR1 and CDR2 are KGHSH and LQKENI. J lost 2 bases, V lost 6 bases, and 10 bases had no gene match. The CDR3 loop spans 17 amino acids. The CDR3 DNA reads TGTGCCAGCTCCCCCGGACTAGCGGGGACGGGGCAAGAGACCCAGTACTTC. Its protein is CASSPGLAGTGQETQYF.

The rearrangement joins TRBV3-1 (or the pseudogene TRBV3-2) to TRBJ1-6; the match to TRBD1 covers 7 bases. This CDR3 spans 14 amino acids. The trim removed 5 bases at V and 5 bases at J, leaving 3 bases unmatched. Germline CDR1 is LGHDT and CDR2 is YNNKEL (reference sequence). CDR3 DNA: TGTGCCAGCAGCTTGGGACAGAATAATTCACCCCTCCACTTT. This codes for CASSLGQNNSPLHF.

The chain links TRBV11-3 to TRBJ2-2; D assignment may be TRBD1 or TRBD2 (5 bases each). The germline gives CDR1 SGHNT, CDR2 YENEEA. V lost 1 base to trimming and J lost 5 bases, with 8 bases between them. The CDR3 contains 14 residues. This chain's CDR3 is CASSLGGVTGELFF. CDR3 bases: TGTGCCAGCAGCTTAGGAGGGGTTACCGGGGAGCTGTTTTTT.

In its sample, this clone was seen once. The CDR3 protein is CASRPGQKTNEKLFF. The CDR3 DNA sequence: TGTGCCAGTCGTCCAGGACAGAAGACTAATGAAAAACTGTTTTTT. V is TRBV19 and J is TRBJ1-4; D possibly corresponds to TRBD1 (6 bases). Germline V gene sequence: CDR1 LNHDA, CDR2 SQIVND (reference sequence). This CDR3 spans 15 amino acids. The V end was cut by 8 bases, the J end by 2 bases, with 15 bases between.

The CDR3 sequence: CASSLVLQGAGEQYF. The CDR3 DNA reads TGTGCCAGCAGCTTAGTACTACAGGGGGCCGGCGAGCAGTACTTC. The chain uses TRBV7-2 and TRBJ2-7; TRBD1 aligns across 9 bases. The junction had 7 bases not matched to a gene; V was cut back by 1 base and J by 6 bases. CDR3 length: 15 amino acids. CDR1 and CDR2 (germline): SGHTA, FQGNSA.

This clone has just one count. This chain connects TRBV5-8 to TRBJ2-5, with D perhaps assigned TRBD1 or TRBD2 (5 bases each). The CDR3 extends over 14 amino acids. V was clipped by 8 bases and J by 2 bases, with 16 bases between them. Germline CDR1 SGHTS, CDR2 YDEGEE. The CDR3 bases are TGTGCCAGTCGTGCCTGGGGGAATCAAGAGACCCAGTACTTC. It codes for CASRAWGNQETQYF.

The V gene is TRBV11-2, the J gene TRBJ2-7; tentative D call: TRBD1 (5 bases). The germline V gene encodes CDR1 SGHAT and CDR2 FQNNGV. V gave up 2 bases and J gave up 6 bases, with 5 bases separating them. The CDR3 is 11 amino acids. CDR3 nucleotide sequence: TGTGCCAGCAGCTTAAGGGGCGAGCAGTACTTC. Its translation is CASSLRGEQYF. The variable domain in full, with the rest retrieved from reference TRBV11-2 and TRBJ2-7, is EAGVAQSPRYKIIEKRQSVAFWCNPISGHATLYWYQQILGQGPKLLIQFQNNGVVDDSQLPKDRFSAERLKGVDSTLKIQPAKLEDSAVYLCASSLRGEQYFGPGTRLTVT.

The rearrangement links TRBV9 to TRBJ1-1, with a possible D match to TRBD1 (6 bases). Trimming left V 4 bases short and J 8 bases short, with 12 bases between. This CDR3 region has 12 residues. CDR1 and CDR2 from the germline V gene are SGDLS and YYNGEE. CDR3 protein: CASSPIGQEAFF. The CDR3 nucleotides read TGTGCCAGCAGCCCAATAGGACAGGAAGCTTTCTTT.

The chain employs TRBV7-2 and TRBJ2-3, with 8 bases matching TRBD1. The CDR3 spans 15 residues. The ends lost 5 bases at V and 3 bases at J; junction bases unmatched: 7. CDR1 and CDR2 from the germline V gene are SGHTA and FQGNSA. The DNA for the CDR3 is TGTGCCAGCAGCCCAGGGGGCAGGGAAACAGATACGCAGTATTTT. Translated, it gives CASSPGGRETDTQYF.

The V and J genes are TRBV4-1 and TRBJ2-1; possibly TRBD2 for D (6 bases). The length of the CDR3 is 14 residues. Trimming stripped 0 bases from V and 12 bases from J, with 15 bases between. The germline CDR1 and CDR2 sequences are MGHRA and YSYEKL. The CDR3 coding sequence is TGCGCCAGCAGCCAAGATCTTGTGGGCGGGACGCAGTTCTTC. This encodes CASSQDLVGGTQFF.

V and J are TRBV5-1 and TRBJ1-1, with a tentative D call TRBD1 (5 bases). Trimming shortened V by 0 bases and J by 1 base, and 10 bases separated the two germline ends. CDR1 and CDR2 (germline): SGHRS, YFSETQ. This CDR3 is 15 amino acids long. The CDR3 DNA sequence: TGCGCCAGCAGCTTGGGGGGCAGGGAGAACACTGAAGCTTTCTTT. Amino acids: CASSLGGRENTEAFF.

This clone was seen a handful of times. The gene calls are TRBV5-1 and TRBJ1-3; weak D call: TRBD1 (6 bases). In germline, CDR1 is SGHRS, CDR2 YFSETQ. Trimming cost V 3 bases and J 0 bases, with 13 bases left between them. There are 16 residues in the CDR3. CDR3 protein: CASSSGQPLSGNTIYF. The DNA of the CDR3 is TGCGCCAGCAGCTCCGGACAGCCGCTCTCTGGAAACACCATATATTTT.